The 9 T cell receptor beta chains in this list originate from one sample, sequenced in a study of CD8+ T cells in alopecia areata. As the sequencing template, cDNA was produced by extracting RNA and reverse transcribing it. TCRdb's table, derived via immunoSEQ multiplex PCR, lists solely in-frame clones and lacks some. This sample has some 110,000 clones and no singletons, with around 20% in the ten largest. Sequenced input: lesional skin. These receptors all stem from a C3H/HeJ mouse with alopecia areata. The strain is characterized by the MHC haplotype H2-k.

There are a few counts of this clone. The genes and germline here are from mouse. The read terminates 4 residues before the CDR3 end, so the remaining end is supplied by the germline J gene. The rearrangement joins TRBV1 to TRBJ1-2; possible D gene TRBD1, 6 bases. Germline CDR1 is NSQYPW and CDR2 is LRSPGD (reference sequence). V was clipped by 0 bases and J by 0 bases, with 11 bases between them. The length of the CDR3 is 16 residues. The CDR3 sequence is CTCSAEGGPANSDYTF. Incomplete CDR3 DNA: TGCACCTGCAGTGCAGAAGGGGGACCTGCAAACTCC.

This clone has a handful of counts. The gene names here belong to mouse. Coverage ceases 4 residues before the CDR3 finishes, and the germline J gene fills in the end. Other DNA sequences in the sample encode the same CDR3. The chain is built from TRBV19 and TRBJ2-3, with 8 bases lining up with TRBD1. This CDR3 comprises 14 residues. The ends lost 3 bases at V and 2 bases at J; junction bases unmatched: 2. Germline V lookup: CDR1 FNHDT, CDR2 SITEND (reference sequence). CDR3 loop: CASSTGGSAETLYF. The CDR3 DNA, read in part, is TGTGCCAGCAGTACAGGGGGCTCTGCAGAA.

In regard to this clone: The genes are named according to mouse. The read halts 4 residues ahead of the CDR3 end, with the missing end drawn from the germline J gene. The rearrangement uses TRBV13-3 and TRBJ1-4; tentative D call: TRBD1 (6 bases). The CDR3 is made up of 15 amino acids. V dropped 2 bases and J dropped 3 bases, with 11 bases sitting between them. CDR1 NNHDY and CDR2 SYVADS come from the germline V gene. The CDR3 DNA, read in part, is TGTGCCAGCAGTGACAGGGGCTACCCCAACGAA. It specifies CASSDRGYPNE. The CDR3, in full, reads CASSDRGYPNERLFF.

This clone occurred a few times. The gene names here belong to mouse. The CDR3 end lies 4 residues beyond the end of the read and is filled in from the germline J gene. The genes are TRBV13-3 and TRBJ2-5; TRBD1 might be the D (6 bases). This CDR3 is built from 16 residues. Between the trimmed V and J ends, which lost 0 bases and 1 base, there was a span of 12 bases. Per germline, CDR1 NNHDY and CDR2 SYVADS. The DNA read from the CDR3 is TGTGCCAGCAGTGATGCGCCCTCAGGGGACCAAGAC. Amino acids: CASSDAPSGDQD. The whole CDR3 protein is CASSDAPSGDQDTQYF.

Note on this clone: Genes and germline come from the mouse. The sequenced fragment ends 4 residues before the CDR3 boundary, so the rest is inferred from the germline J gene. The chain links TRBV1 to TRBJ2-1; 8 nucleotides match TRBD2. CDR1 and CDR2 from the germline V gene are NSQYPW and LRSPGD (reference sequence). V shed 1 base, J shed 3 bases, and the junction held 5 bases outside the gene matches. This CDR3 has 16 residues. Incomplete CDR3 DNA: TGCACCTGCAGTGCAGGGGTGGGGGGGACCTATGCT. The encoded protein is CTCSAGVGGTYA. The whole CDR3 region reads CTCSAGVGGTYAEQFF.

Ten or more counts support this clone. Mouse gene names apply. The read terminates 4 residues before the CDR3 end, so the remaining end is supplied by the germline J gene. The chain couples TRBV1 to TRBJ2-5; the match to TRBD1 covers 8 bases. Germline CDR1 is NSQYPW and CDR2 is LRSPGD (reference sequence). The CDR3 has 15 amino acids. V trimming: 3 bases; J trimming: 1 base; junction bases outside the gene matches: 3. CDR3 protein: CTCSALTGDQDTQYF. The part of the CDR3 DNA that was read is TGCACCTGCAGTGCCCTGACAGGGGACCAAGAC. The full variable domain, with the rest looked up from reference TRBV1 and TRBJ2-5, is VTLLEQNPRWRLVPRGQAVNLRCILKNSQYPWMSWYQQDLQKQLQWLFTLRSPGDKEVKSLPGADYLATRVTDTELRLQVANMSQGRTLYCTCSALTGDQDTQYFGPGTRLLVL.

This clone was seen a handful of times. Gene names refer to mouse genes. Coverage ceases 4 residues before the CDR3 finishes, and the germline J gene fills in the end. The chain is built from TRBV1 and TRBJ2-1, with a possible D match to TRBD2 (5 bases). Trimming took 0 bases from V and 3 from J, leaving 12 bases between them. Germline lookup yields CDR1 NSQYPW and CDR2 LRSPGD (reference sequence). This CDR3 has 16 residues. The CDR3 sequence is CTCSADTLGAYAEQFF. Incomplete CDR3 DNA: TGCACCTGCAGTGCAGATACGCTGGGAGCCTATGCT.

This clone was counted ten times or more. The protein in this entry is translated from the DNA; at residue 13 it differs from the protein listed in TCRdb. Gene and germline names: mouse. The CDR3 is cut off 3 residues early in the read; its end comes from the germline J gene. The V and J genes are TRBV13-3 and TRBJ1-6; D is unclear. TRBJ1-6 has ORF status, its function being uncertain. This CDR3 region has 16 residues. The germline gives CDR1 NNHDY, CDR2 SYVADS. Trimming removed 0 bases from V and 0 bases from J, with 7 bases in between. The CDR3 bases that were read are TGTGCCAGCAGTGATGGAGGGTTTTCCTATAATTCGCCC. Its protein is CASSDGGFSYNSP. Given in full, the CDR3 is CASSDGGFSYNSPLYF.

In this sample, this clone turned up a few times. Genes and germline come from the mouse. The CDR3 end is not reached by the read, which stops 4 residues before it; the germline J gene fills it in. The V and J genes are TRBV13-3 and TRBJ2-1, with TRBD2 identical over 7 bases. This CDR3 spans 13 amino acids. The V gene's germline CDR1 is NNHDY and CDR2 SYVADS. CDR3 sequence: CASSDTGEAEQFF. CDR3 DNA, as far as it was read: TGTGCCAGCAGTGACACTGGGGAGGCT.